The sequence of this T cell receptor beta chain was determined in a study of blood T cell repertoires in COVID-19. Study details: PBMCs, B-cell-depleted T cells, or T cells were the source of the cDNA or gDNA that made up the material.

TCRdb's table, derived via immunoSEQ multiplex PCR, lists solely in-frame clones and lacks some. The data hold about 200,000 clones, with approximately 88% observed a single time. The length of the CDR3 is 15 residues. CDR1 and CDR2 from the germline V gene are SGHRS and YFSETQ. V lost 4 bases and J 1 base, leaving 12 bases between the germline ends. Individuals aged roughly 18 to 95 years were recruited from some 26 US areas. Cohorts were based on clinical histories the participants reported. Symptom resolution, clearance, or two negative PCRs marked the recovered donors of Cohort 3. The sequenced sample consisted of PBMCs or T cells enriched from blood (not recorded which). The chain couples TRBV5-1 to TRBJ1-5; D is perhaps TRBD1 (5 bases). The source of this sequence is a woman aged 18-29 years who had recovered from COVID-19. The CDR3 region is CASSIGGESNQPQHF. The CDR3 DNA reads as TGCGCCAGCAGCATCGGGGGTGAAAGCAATCAGCCCCAGCATTTT.